These 8 T cell receptor beta chains originate from one sample sequenced in a study of OX40 agonist ivuxolimab in advanced cancers. The data were produced by immunoSEQ multiplex PCR, yet TCRdb's version contains in-frame clones alone and is incomplete. The top ten clones hold approximately 0.52% of a sample with about 40,000 clones, around 89% of them seen once. Specimen: CD4+ or CD8+ T cells sorted from blood, collected in a trial of the OX40 agonist ivuxolimab. The receptors derive from an adult with an advanced solid tumor such as melanoma, head and neck, liver or kidney cancer.

This chain uses TRBV2 with TRBJ2-5; 8 nucleotides align to TRBD1. V trimming: 6 bases; J trimming: 4 bases; junction bases outside the gene matches: 10. The germline V gene has CDR1 SNHLY and CDR2 FYNNEI. This CDR3 spans 15 amino acids. This CDR3 reads CASRPDRGGGETQYF. The CDR3 nucleotides read TGTGCCAGCAGACCCGACAGGGGCGGAGGAGAGACCCAGTACTTC.

The chain recombines TRBV6-6 with TRBJ2-5; perhaps TRBD1 as D (6 bases). Germline lookup yields CDR1 MNHNY and CDR2 SVGAGI (reference sequence). The CDR3 consists of 15 residues. V was trimmed by 7 bases and J by 2 bases, leaving 17 bases between them. CDR3 DNA sequence: TGTGCCAGCAATAACCGACAGGTGGGACAAGAGACCCAGTACTTC. It yields the protein CASNNRQVGQETQYF.

The chain recombines TRBV6-1 with TRBJ1-2; no definite D call. Germline CDR1 MNHNS, CDR2 SASEGT. The V gene lost 1 base and the J gene lost 2 bases, with 11 bases spanning the gap. The CDR3 is 15 amino acids. CDR3 in amino acids: CASSEVYTGNYGYTF. The CDR3 coding sequence is TGTGCCAGCAGTGAAGTTTATACGGGGAACTATGGCTACACCTTC.

The chain carries TRBV4-1 and TRBJ1-3; D uncertain. CDR3 size: 17 residues. The V end lost 2 bases, the J end lost 0 bases, and 14 bases lay between the germline ends. Germline V CDR1 and CDR2: MGHRA, YSYEKL. The CDR3 region has the DNA TGCGCCAGCAGCCAAAAAACCGTAGGCCGCTCTGGAAACACCATATATTTT. This translates into CASSQKTVGRSGNTIYF.

The rearrangement joins TRBV6-1 to TRBJ2-6; no clear D. In germline, CDR1 is MNHNS, CDR2 SASEGT. The CDR3 contains 16 residues. The V end lost 1 base, the J end lost 0 bases, and 7 bases lay between the germline ends. CDR3 sequence reads: CASSEGWGSGANVLTF. The DNA of the CDR3 is TGTGCCAGCAGTGAAGGTTGGGGCTCTGGGGCCAACGTCCTGACTTTC.

V is TRBV9 and J is TRBJ1-2, with a tentative D call TRBD1 (6 bases). The CDR3 is 13 residues long. Trimming pared 3 bases from V and 3 bases from J, leaving 9 bases between. CDR1 SGDLS and CDR2 YYNGEE come from the germline V gene. The CDR3 protein is CASSARTDYGYTF. DNA for the CDR3: TGTGCCAGCAGCGCGAGGACAGACTATGGCTACACCTTC.

This clone has only one observation. The chain carries TRBV2 and TRBJ2-3; perhaps TRBD1 as D (6 bases). V shed 8 bases and J shed 2 bases, with 14 bases lying between them. The CDR3 has 14 amino acids. CDR1 and CDR2 (germline): SNHLY, FYNNEI. Here the CDR3 DNA reads TGTGCCAGCTGTTGGGGGCCCAACACAGATACGCAGTATTTT. Its translation: CASCWGPNTDTQYF. Using reference TRBV2 and TRBJ2-3 for the parts outside the CDR3, the full variable domain is EPEVTQTPSHQVTQMGQEVILRCVPISNHLYFYWYRQILGQKVEFLVSFYNNEISEKSEIFDDQFSVERPDGSNFTLKIRSTKLEDSAMYFCASCWGPNTDTQYFGPGTRLTVL.

CDR3 nucleotide sequence: TGCGCCAGCAGCTATAGCGGGGGGGACACAGATACGCAGTATTTT. This translates into CASSYSGGDTDTQYF. This sequence joins TRBV5-1 and TRBJ2-3; 11 nucleotides match TRBD2. The CDR3 runs 15 residues. V dropped 3 bases and J dropped 2; count of bases not matched to a gene: 2. Germline assignment: CDR1 SGHRS and CDR2 YFSETQ.